This T cell receptor (beta chain) was profiled in a study of tumor-infiltrating lymphocytes in primary liver carcinoma. Turning to this clonotype: Its target is unknown. The junction departs from germline at one end; a sequencing error may be responsible.

With a constant-region primer, TCR beta cDNA was made from around 530 ng of total RNA. Three nested multiplex PCR rounds of slightly modified ARM-PCR generated TCR beta libraries. Both of the initial two PCR rounds ran for nine to ten cycles and employed TRBV1-TRBV30 forward primers alongside a C-beta reverse primer. MiXCR, run by TCRdb on the multiplex PCR reads, gives a single entry per CDR3 protein. Of more than 85,000 distinct CDR3 sequences listed, roughly 80% are singletons. The CDR3 length is 12 residues. Co-extracting RNA and DNA was done with roughly 18-32 mg of unsorted bulk tissue as input. General study points: Tumors reached a significantly greater top-250-clone fraction than blood did (p = 0.039).

Sequenced material: liver tumor tissue from sampling region 3. Subset indicated: tumor region T3, left-lateral pole. The TCR originated in a man in his forties with primary liver carcinoma and hepatitis B virus infection. V is TRBV12-3 or TRBV12-4 and J is TRBJ2-7; D call uncertain. CDR3 in DNA: TGTGCCAACAGTCCGAGCCCGAAGGAGCAGTACTTC. It codes for CANSPSPKEQYF.